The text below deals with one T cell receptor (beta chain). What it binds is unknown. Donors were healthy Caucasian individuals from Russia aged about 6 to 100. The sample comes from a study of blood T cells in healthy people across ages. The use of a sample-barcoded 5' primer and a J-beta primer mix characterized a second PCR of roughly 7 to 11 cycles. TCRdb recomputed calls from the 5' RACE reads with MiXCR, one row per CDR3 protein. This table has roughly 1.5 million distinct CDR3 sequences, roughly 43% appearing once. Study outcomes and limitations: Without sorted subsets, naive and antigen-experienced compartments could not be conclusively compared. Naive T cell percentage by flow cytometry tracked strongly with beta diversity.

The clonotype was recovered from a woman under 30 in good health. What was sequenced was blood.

CDR3 loop: CASSRLKGRETQYF. The CDR3 DNA is TGCGCCAGCAGCCGTTTGAAAGGGAGAGAGACCCAGTACTTC. The chain couples TRBV5-1 to TRBJ2-5; TRBD2 might be the D (5 bases). CDR3 length equals 14 residues. The germline V gene has CDR1 SGHRS and CDR2 YFSETQ. V dropped 4 bases and J dropped 4 bases, with 14 bases sitting between them.